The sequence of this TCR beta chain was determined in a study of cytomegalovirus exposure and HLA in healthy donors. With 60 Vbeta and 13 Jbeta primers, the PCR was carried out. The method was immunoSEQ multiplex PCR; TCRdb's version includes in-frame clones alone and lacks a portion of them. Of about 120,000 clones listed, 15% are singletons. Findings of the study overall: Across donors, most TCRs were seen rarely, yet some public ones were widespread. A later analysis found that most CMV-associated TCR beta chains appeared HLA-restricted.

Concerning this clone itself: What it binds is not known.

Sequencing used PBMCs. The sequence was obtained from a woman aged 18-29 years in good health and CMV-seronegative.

Here the CDR3 reads CASSSLRDRVQFF. CDR3 coding DNA: TGTGCCAGCAGTTCCCTGAGGGACAGGGTGCAGTTCTTC. The chain is built from TRBV28 and TRBJ2-1, with 9 bases fitting TRBD1. The germline gives CDR1 MDHEN, CDR2 SYDVKM. V lost 4 bases to trimming and J lost 12 bases; unmatched junction nucleotides: 7. This CDR3 is 13 amino acids long.